These 21 T cell receptor beta chains were all obtained from the same sample, sequenced in a study of cytomegalovirus exposure and HLA in healthy donors. PCR was performed using 60 Vbeta and 13 Jbeta primers. Sequencing used immunoSEQ multiplex PCR; TCRdb keeps in-frame clones, though not all of them. The sample yields roughly 100,000 clones, more than 80% seen once. The material sequenced was PBMCs. These receptors were obtained from a man aged 30-40 years in good health and CMV-seronegative.

V gene TRBV13 combines with J gene TRBJ2-5; 9 bases agree with TRBD2. Germline values: CDR1 PRHDT, CDR2 FYEKMQ (reference sequence). The junction had 13 bases not matched to a gene; V was cut back by 5 bases and J by 6 bases. The CDR3 is 16 amino acids. CDR3 coding DNA: TGTGCCAGCAGCGTGGGGTCTAGCGGGATTGTCAAGACCCAGTACTTC. Amino acid sequence: CASSVGSSGIVKTQYF.

Written as DNA, the CDR3 is TGTGCCAGCAGTTTACGTGCCGGGGGGAGCACAGATACGCAGTATTTT. Amino acid sequence: CASSLRAGGSTDTQYF. The J gene is TRBJ2-3, the V gene TRBV28; 7 nucleotides line up with TRBD2. Trimming took 2 bases from V and 0 from J; bases not matched to a gene: 5. The CDR3 is 16 residues long. The germline gives CDR1 MDHEN, CDR2 SYDVKM. The variable domain in full, with the rest retrieved from reference TRBV28 and TRBJ2-3, is DVKVTQSSRYLVKRTGEKVFLECVQDMDHENMFWYRQDPGLGLRLIYFSYDVKMKEKGDIPEGYSVSREKKERFSLILESASTNQTSMYLCASSLRAGGSTDTQYFGPGTRLTVL.

The chain employs TRBV18 and TRBJ1-4, with D maybe TRBD1 (6 bases). Germline CDR1 reads KGHSH; CDR2 reads LQKENI. This CDR3 spans 14 amino acids. Trimming stripped 6 bases from V and 1 base from J, with 9 bases between. The CDR3 is CASSLDRTNEKLFF. CDR3 nucleotide sequence: TGTGCCAGCTCCCTGGACAGAACTAATGAAAAACTGTTTTTT.

About this clone itself: Other DNA sequences in the same sample also yield this CDR3. The chain is built from TRBV6-1 and TRBJ1-6, with D hard to call. V lost 4 bases, J lost 0 bases, and 7 bases lay in between. There are 15 residues in the CDR3. CDR1 and CDR2 from the germline V gene are MNHNS and SASEGT. The CDR3 reads CASSVASSYNSPLHF. CDR3 in DNA: TGTGCCAGCAGTGTAGCGAGCTCCTATAATTCACCCCTCCACTTT.

The CDR3 is CASSPPGHLREAFF. The CDR3 DNA reads TGCGCCAGCAGCCCCCCGGGACACCTGCGTGAAGCTTTCTTT. The genes are TRBV4-1 and TRBJ1-1; D possibly corresponds to TRBD1 (6 bases). This CDR3 has 14 amino acids. Looked up from germline, CDR1 is MGHRA and CDR2 is YSYEKL. Deletions cut 4 bases from V and 7 bases from J, with 16 bases between.

V and J are TRBV5-1 and TRBJ1-2; D is perhaps TRBD1 (5 bases). The V end was cut by 5 bases, the J end by 7 bases, with 21 bases between. Germline loops: CDR1 SGHRS, CDR2 YFSETQ. The CDR3 is 15 residues long. The CDR3 region is CASRPDSASKVGYTF. In DNA form, the CDR3 reads TGCGCCAGCAGACCAGACAGTGCCTCAAAGGTTGGCTACACCTTC.

This clone appeared a few times. The J gene is TRBJ1-5, the V gene TRBV16; the D gene is possibly TRBD1 (6 bases). There are 17 residues in the CDR3. CDR1 and CDR2 (germline): KGHSY, FQNENV. V dropped 0 bases and J dropped 4 bases, with 16 bases sitting between them. This CDR3 reads CASSQSLGWTENQPQHF. The CDR3, as DNA: TGTGCCAGCAGCCAATCGTTGGGGTGGACAGAGAATCAGCCCCAGCATTTT.

V usage is TRBV5-1 and J usage is TRBJ2-7; 12 bases align to TRBD2. Germline CDR1 SGHRS, CDR2 YFSETQ. Unmatched junction bases numbered 6, after V lost 2 bases and J lost 6 bases. CDR3 length: 15 residues. Written as DNA, the CDR3 is TGCGCCAGCAGCTTACGACTAGCGGGAGAAAGCGAGCAGTACTTC. This codes for CASSLRLAGESEQYF.

The CDR3, as DNA: TGTGCCTGGAGTGTAGCTGACTCTGGGGCCAACGTCCTGACTTTC. Protein: CAWSVADSGANVLTF. The chain has TRBV30 and TRBJ2-6, with no clear D. The germline CDR1 and CDR2 sequences are GTSNPN and SVGIG (reference sequence). V shed 0 bases and J shed 0 bases, with 6 bases lying between them. CDR3 length equals 15 residues.

This clone was counted once. This chain links TRBV7-6 with TRBJ1-4; TRBD1 matches 8 bases. Trimming cost V 4 bases and J 12 bases; bases outside gene matches: 13. CDR1 is SGHVS, CDR2 FNYEAQ, per germline. This CDR3 region has 15 residues. For the CDR3, the DNA is TGTGCCAGCAGCTCTGTTCCCGGGACAGGCCTTGAACTGTTTTTT. This translates into CASSSVPGTGLELFF.

This clone was seen only once. The CDR3 DNA is TGTGCCAGCAGTCTGGACAGGGGTACTGAGCAGTTCTTC. Its protein is CASSLDRGTEQFF. The V call is TRBV25-1, the J call TRBJ2-1; the match to TRBD1 covers 9 bases. CDR3 length equals 13 residues. The V and J ends lost 5 bases and 9 bases, in that order; junction bases with no gene match: 5. Germline V gives CDR1 MGHDK, CDR2 SYGVNS.

This clone has only one observation. This chain joins TRBV6-1 and TRBJ2-7; D perhaps matches TRBD2 (5 bases). Germline V gives CDR1 MNHNS, CDR2 SASEGT. Trimming shortened V by 7 bases and J by 3 bases, and 16 bases separated the two germline ends. The CDR3 contains 14 residues. Here the CDR3 DNA reads TGTGCCAGCAAAGGAGGTCTATCGAACTACGAGCAGTACTTC. Amino acid sequence: CASKGGLSNYEQYF.

The V gene is TRBV19, the J gene TRBJ1-1; D not certain. Germline CDR1 is LNHDA and CDR2 is SQIVND (reference sequence). The CDR3 sequence is 14 residues long. V was shortened by 6 bases and J by 5 bases, with 16 bases between the two germline ends. The CDR3 coding sequence is TGTGCCAGTAGGGAACGAGGAGTGGTAACTGAAGCTTTCTTT. Its translation is CASRERGVVTEAFF.

V gene TRBV7-2 combines with J gene TRBJ1-5; D is ambiguous. The CDR3 consists of 15 residues. CDR1 and CDR2 from the germline V gene are SGHTA and FQGNSA. Trimming shortened V by 5 bases and J by 1 base, and 12 bases separated the two germline ends. The CDR3 nucleotides are TGTGCCAGCAGCCCCGGCGGGATGAGCAATCAGCCCCAGCATTTT. Translated, it gives CASSPGGMSNQPQHF.

The chain has TRBV6-5 and TRBJ1-1; D perhaps matches TRBD1 (5 bases). Germline-derived CDR1 and CDR2 are MNHEY and SVGAGI. Trimming shortened V by 6 bases and J by 2 bases, and 10 bases separated the two germline ends. The CDR3 totals 13 residues. The CDR3 DNA reads TGTGCCAGCAGCTACACAGGTAACACTGAAGCTTTCTTT. As protein: CASSYTGNTEAFF.

The rearrangement uses TRBV30 and TRBJ2-5; D is perhaps TRBD2 (6 bases). The assigned J gene may be wrong: the sequence end matches TRBJ2-7 better. There are 13 residues in the CDR3. CDR1 is GTSNPN and CDR2 is SVGIG in the germline V gene (reference sequence). The CDR3 sequence is CAWSVTGGYEQYF. The CDR3 region has the DNA TGTGCCTGGAGTGTTACCGGGGGATACGAGCAGTACTTC.

The chain joins TRBV7-2 to TRBJ2-3; 8 bases line up with TRBD2. CDR1 is SGHTA, CDR2 FQGNSA, per germline. With V trimmed by 0 bases and J by 6 bases, 8 bases remained unmatched. This CDR3 has 16 amino acids. The CDR3 loop is CASSLAGTRALDTQYF. DNA for the CDR3: TGTGCCAGCAGCTTAGCCGGGACTAGGGCGTTGGATACGCAGTATTTT.

Worth noting for this clone: At one boundary the junction diverges from the germline segment, which might be a read error. This sequence joins TRBV2 and TRBJ2-7; 10 bases are shared with TRBD1. Germline CDR1 and CDR2: SNHLY and FYNNEI. The CDR3 runs to 22 residues. The DNA of the CDR3 is TGTGCCAGCAGAGGACAGGGGGACGAAGCCACTTGGAATAGTTTCCCTCCATACGTGCAGTACTTC. It encodes CASRGQGDEATWNSFPPYVQYF.

V gene TRBV11-2 combines with J gene TRBJ2-5, with 8 nucleotides matching TRBD1. The CDR3 totals 16 residues. V was pared by 3 bases and J by 5 bases, with 11 bases of the junction left unmatched. CDR1 and CDR2 (germline): SGHAT, FQNNGV. CDR3 protein: CASSFGQGIMSETQYF. As DNA, the CDR3 is TGTGCCAGCAGCTTTGGACAGGGTATCATGTCGGAGACCCAGTACTTC.

The CDR3 nucleotides read TGTGCCAGCAGTCGGGAGTTTCCCGGGCCCCAGCATTTT. The encoded protein is CASSREFPGPQHF. The chain combines TRBV6-1 with TRBJ1-5; D gene ambiguous. CDR1 is MNHNS and CDR2 is SASEGT in the germline V gene. The CDR3 has 13 residues. V was shortened by 5 bases and J by 9 bases, with 14 bases between the two germline ends.

This clone came up a few times. This chain connects TRBV9 to TRBJ1-6; D is uncertain. Germline values: CDR1 SGDLS, CDR2 YYNGEE. The V gene lost 6 bases and the J gene lost 10 bases, with 14 bases spanning the gap. This CDR3 comprises 13 residues. CDR3 amino acids: CASTFGGNSPLHF. DNA for the CDR3: TGTGCCAGCACCTTTGGCGGTAACTCACCCCTCCACTTT. The full variable domain, its missing parts supplied by reference TRBV9 and TRBJ1-6, is DSGVTQTPKHLITATGQRVTLRCSPRSGDLSVYWYQQSLDQGLQFLIQYYNGEERAKGNILERFSAQQFPDLHSELNLSSLELGDSALYFCASTFGGNSPLHFGNGTRLTVT.